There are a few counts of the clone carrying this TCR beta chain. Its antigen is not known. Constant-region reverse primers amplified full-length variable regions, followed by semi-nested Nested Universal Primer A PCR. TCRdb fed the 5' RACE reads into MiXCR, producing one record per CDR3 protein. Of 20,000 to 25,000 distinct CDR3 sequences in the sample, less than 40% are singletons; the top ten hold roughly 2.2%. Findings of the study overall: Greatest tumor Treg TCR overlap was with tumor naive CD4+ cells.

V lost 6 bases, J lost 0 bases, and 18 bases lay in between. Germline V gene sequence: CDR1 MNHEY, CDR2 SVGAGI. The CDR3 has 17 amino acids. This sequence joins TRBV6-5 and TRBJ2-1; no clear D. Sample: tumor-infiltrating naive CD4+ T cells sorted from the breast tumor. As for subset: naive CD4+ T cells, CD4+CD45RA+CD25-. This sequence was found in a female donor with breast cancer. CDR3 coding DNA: TGTGCCAGCAGCAAGGACGGTCCATTCAGCTCCTACAATGAGCAGTTCTTC. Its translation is CASSKDGPFSSYNEQFF.